The TCR beta chain described here comes from a study of T cells after yellow fever vaccination. Background on the study: Some fractions had low cell numbers, and these were prepared with SMART-Seq v4 Ultra Low Input. Findings and caveats of the study: Post-booster samples contained most primary-vaccination clones (about 96% CD4, about 90% CD8).

With regard to this clonotype: Its specificity is unknown.

TCRdb recomputed calls from the 5' RACE reads with MiXCR, one row per CDR3 protein. The table includes some 130,000 distinct CDR3 sequences, under 7% detected once. With 4 bases removed from V and 5 bases from J, the gap between germline ends came to 7 bases. Germline assignment: CDR1 SGHTA and CDR2 FQGNSA. CDR3 length equals 12 residues. The receptor was isolated from a young man who received the YFV17D yellow fever vaccine. The genes are TRBV7-2 and TRBJ2-3; unclear D gene. The source material was CD4+ T cells sorted from PBMCs, sampled 10 days after the yellow fever booster vaccination. CDR3 nucleotides: TGTGCCAGCAGCTCTTGGGAAGATACGCAGTATTTT. Protein: CASSSWEDTQYF.